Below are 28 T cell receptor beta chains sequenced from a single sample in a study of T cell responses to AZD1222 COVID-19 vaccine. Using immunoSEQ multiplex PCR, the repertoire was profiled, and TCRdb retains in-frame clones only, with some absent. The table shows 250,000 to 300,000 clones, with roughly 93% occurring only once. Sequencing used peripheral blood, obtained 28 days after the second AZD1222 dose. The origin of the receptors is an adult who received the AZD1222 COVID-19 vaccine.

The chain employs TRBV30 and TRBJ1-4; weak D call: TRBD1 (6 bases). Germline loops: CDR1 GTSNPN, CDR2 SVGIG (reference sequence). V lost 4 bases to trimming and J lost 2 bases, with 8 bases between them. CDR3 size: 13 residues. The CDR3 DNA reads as TGTGCCTGGAATGGACAGACTAATGAAAAACTGTTTTTT. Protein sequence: CAWNGQTNEKLFF.

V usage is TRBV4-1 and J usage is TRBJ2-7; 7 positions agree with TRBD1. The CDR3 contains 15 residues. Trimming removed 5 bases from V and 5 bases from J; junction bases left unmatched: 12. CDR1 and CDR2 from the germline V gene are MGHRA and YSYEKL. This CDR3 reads CASSAPGQRVNEQYF. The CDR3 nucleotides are TGCGCCAGCAGCGCCCCGGGACAGAGGGTGAACGAGCAGTACTTC.

The CDR3 here is CASSLWSGTPYEQYF. As DNA, the CDR3 is TGTGCCAGCAGTTTATGGTCAGGAACCCCCTACGAGCAGTACTTC. The chain couples TRBV28 to TRBJ2-7; D call uncertain. Trimming shortened V by 0 bases and J by 2 bases, and 11 bases separated the two germline ends. The CDR3 contains 15 residues. CDR1 and CDR2 from the germline V gene are MDHEN and SYDVKM.

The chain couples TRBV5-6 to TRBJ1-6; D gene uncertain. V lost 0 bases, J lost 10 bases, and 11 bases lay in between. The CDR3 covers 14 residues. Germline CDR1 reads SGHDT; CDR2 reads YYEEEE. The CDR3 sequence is CASSLGPDGSPLHF. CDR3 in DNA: TGTGCCAGCAGCTTGGGGCCGGATGGGTCACCCCTCCACTTT. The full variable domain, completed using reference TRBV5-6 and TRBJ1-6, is DAGVTQSPTHLIKTRGQQVTLRCSPKSGHDTVSWYQQALGQGPQFIFQYYEEEERQRGNFPDRFSGHQFPNYSSELNVNALLLGDSALYLCASSLGPDGSPLHFGNGTRLTVT.

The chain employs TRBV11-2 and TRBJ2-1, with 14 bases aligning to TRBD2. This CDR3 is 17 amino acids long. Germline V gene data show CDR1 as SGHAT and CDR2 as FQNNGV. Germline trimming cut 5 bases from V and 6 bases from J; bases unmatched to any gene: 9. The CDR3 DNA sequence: TGTGCCAGCAGCCGGAACAGACTAGCGGGAGGGACCAATGAGCAGTTCTTC. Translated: CASSRNRLAGGTNEQFF. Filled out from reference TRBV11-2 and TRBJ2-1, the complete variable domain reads EAGVAQSPRYKIIEKRQSVAFWCNPISGHATLYWYQQILGQGPKLLIQFQNNGVVDDSQLPKDRFSAERLKGVDSTLKIQPAKLEDSAVYLCASSRNRLAGGTNEQFFGPGTRLTVL.

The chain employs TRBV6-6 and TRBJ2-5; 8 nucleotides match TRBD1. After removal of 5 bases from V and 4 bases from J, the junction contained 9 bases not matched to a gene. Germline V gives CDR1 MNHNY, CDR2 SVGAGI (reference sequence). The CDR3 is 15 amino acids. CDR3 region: CASSPLDRVGETQYF. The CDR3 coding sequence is TGTGCCAGCAGTCCCCTGGACAGGGTGGGAGAGACCCAGTACTTC.

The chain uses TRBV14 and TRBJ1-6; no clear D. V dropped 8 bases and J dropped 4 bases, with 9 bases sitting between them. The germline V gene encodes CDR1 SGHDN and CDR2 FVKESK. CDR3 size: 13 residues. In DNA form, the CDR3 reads TGTGCCAGCCTACGGAATTATAATTCACCCCTCCACTTT. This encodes CASLRNYNSPLHF.

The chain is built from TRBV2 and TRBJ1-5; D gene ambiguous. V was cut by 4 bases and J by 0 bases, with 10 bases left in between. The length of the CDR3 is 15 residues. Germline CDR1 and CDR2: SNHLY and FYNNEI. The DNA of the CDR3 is TGTGCCAGCAGTGGGTCACAGTATAGCAATCAGCCCCAGCATTTT. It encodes CASSGSQYSNQPQHF.

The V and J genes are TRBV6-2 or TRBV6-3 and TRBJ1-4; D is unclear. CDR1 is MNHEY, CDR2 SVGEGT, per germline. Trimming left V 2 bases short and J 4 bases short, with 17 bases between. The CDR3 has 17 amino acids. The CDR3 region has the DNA TGTGCCAGCAGTTACCCAGCTTCCCACCGCGGTAATGAAAAACTGTTTTTT. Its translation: CASSYPASHRGNEKLFF.

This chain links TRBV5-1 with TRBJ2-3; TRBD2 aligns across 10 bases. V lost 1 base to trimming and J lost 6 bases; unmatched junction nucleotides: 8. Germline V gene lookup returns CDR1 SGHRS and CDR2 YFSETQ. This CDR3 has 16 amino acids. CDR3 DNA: TGCGCCAGCAGCTTGAGGGCCGGGACTAGCGCGGATACGCAGTATTTT. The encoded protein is CASSLRAGTSADTQYF. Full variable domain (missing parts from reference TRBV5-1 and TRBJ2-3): KAGVTQTPRYLIKTRGQQVTLSCSPISGHRSVSWYQQTPGQGLQFLFEYFSETQRNKGNFPGRFSGRQFSNSRSEMNVSTLELGDSALYLCASSLRAGTSADTQYFGPGTRLTVL.

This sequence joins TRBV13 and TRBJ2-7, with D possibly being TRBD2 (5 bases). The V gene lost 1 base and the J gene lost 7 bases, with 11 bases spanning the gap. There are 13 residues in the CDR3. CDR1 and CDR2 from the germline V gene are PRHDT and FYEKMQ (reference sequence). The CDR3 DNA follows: TGTGCCAGCAGCTTAGTAAATTCGGGGGAGCAGTACTTC. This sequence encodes CASSLVNSGEQYF. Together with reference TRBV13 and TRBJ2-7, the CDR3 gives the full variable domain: AAGVIQSPRHLIKEKRETATLKCYPIPRHDTVYWYQQGPGQDPQFLISFYEKMQSDKGSIPDRFSAQQFSDYHSELNMSSLELGDSALYFCASSLVNSGEQYFGPGTRLTVT.

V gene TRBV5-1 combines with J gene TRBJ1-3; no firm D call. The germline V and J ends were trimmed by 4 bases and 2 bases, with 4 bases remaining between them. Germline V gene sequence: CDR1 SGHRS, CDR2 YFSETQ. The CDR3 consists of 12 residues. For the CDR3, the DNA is TGCGCCAGCAGCCCGCCTGGAAACACCATATATTTT. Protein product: CASSPPGNTIYF. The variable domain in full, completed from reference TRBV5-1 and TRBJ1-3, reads KAGVTQTPRYLIKTRGQQVTLSCSPISGHRSVSWYQQTPGQGLQFLFEYFSETQRNKGNFPGRFSGRQFSNSRSEMNVSTLELGDSALYLCASSPPGNTIYFGEGSWLTVV.

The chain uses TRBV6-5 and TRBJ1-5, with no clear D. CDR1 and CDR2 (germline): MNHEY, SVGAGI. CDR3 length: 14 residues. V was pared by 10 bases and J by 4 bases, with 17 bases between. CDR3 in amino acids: CAIGGQQLNQPQHF. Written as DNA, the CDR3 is TGTGCCATCGGAGGTCAACAGTTAAATCAGCCCCAGCATTTT.

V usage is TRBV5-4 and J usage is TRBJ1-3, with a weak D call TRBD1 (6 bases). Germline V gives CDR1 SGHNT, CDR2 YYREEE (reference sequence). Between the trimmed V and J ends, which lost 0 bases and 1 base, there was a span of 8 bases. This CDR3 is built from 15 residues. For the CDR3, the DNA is TGTGCCAGCAGCTTGGGGACAGTGTCTGGAAACACCATATATTTT. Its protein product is CASSLGTVSGNTIYF.

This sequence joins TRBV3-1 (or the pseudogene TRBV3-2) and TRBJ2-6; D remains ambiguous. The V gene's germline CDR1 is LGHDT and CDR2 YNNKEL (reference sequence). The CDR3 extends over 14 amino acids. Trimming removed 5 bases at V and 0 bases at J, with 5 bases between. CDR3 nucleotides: TGTGCCAGCAGCTGGAACTCTGGGGCCAACGTCCTGACTTTC. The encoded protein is CASSWNSGANVLTF.

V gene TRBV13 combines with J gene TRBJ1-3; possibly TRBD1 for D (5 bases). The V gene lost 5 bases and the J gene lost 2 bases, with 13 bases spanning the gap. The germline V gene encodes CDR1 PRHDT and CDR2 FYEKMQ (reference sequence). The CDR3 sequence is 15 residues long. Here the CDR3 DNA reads TGTGCCAGCAGCCCGCTTCAGGGAGCTGGAAACACCATATATTTT. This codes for CASSPLQGAGNTIYF.

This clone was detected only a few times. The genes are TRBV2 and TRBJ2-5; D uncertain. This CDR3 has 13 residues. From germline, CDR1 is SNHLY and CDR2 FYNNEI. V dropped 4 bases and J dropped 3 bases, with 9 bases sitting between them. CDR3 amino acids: CASSVNSKETQYF. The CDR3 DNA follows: TGTGCCAGCAGTGTGAATAGCAAAGAGACCCAGTACTTC. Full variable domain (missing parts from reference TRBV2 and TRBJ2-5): EPEVTQTPSHQVTQMGQEVILRCVPISNHLYFYWYRQILGQKVEFLVSFYNNEISEKSEIFDDQFSVERPDGSNFTLKIRSTKLEDSAMYFCASSVNSKETQYFGPGTRLLVL.

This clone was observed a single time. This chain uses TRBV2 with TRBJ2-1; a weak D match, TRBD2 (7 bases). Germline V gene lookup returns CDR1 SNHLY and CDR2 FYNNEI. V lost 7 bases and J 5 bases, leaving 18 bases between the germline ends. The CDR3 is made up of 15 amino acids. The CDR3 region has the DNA TGTGCCAGCAACTTAGGGGGGGTTCGGAACAATGAGCAGTTCTTC. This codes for CASNLGGVRNNEQFF.

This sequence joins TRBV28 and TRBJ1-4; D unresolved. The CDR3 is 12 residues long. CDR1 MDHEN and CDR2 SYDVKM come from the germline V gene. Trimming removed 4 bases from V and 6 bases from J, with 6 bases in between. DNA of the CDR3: TGTGCCAGCAGTTCGGTTGATGAAAAACTGTTTTTT. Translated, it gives CASSSVDEKLFF.

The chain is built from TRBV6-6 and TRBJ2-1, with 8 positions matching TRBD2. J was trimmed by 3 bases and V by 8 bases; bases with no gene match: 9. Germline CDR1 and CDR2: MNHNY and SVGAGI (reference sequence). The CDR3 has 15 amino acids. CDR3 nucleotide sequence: TGTGCCAGCGTACGGGGGGGAGGGAGCTACAATGAGCAGTTCTTC. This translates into CASVRGGGSYNEQFF.

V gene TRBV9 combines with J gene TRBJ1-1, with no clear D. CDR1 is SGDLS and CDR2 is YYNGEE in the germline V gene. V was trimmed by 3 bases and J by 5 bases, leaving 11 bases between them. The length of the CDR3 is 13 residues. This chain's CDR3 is CASSEQTGTEAFF. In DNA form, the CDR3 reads TGTGCCAGCAGCGAGCAAACCGGAACTGAAGCTTTCTTT.

CDR3 sequence: CAIRSPPGEAFF. The DNA for the CDR3 is TGTGCCATCCGCTCCCCCCCCGGAGAAGCTTTCTTT. The chain recombines TRBV28 with TRBJ1-1; no clear D. V was trimmed by 10 bases and J by 8 bases, leaving 17 bases between them. The germline V gene encodes CDR1 MDHEN and CDR2 SYDVKM. The CDR3 extends over 12 amino acids.

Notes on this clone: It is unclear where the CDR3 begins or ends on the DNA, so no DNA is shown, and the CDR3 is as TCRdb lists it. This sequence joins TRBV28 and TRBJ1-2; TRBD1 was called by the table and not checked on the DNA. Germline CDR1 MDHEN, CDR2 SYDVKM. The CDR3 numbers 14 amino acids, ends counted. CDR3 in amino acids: CASSSSGQGDGYTF.

CDR3 in amino acids: CASREASGGVLREQYF. The CDR3 DNA sequence: TGTGCCAGCAGGGAGGCTAGCGGGGGGGTCCTACGAGAGCAGTACTTC. The genes are TRBV2 and TRBJ2-7; 12 bases fit TRBD2. This CDR3 is 16 amino acids long. CDR1 is SNHLY, CDR2 FYNNEI, per germline. V lost 6 bases, J lost 7 bases, and 13 bases stayed unmatched.

The CDR3 loop reads CASSLDAGTSYEQYF. DNA for the CDR3: TGCGCCAGCAGCTTGGATGCAGGGACAAGTTACGAGCAGTACTTC. The J gene is TRBJ2-7, the V gene TRBV5-1, with a tentative D call TRBD1 (6 bases). V lost 0 bases to trimming and J lost 4 bases, with 14 bases between them. The CDR3 has 15 amino acids. Germline V lookup: CDR1 SGHRS, CDR2 YFSETQ.

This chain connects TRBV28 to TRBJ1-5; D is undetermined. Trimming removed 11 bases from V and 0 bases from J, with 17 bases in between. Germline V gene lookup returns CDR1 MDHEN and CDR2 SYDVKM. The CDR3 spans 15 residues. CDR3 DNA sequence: TGTGCCTGCCAGGTCGTACTTTATAGCAATCAGCCCCAGCATTTT. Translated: CACQVVLYSNQPQHF.

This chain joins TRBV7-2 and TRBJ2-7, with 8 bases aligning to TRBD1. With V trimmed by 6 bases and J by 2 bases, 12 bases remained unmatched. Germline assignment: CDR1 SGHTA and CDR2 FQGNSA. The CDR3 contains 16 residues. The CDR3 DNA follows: TGTGCCAGCAGTCACGGGACAGGTCGGTGGGCCTACGAGCAGTACTTC. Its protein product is CASSHGTGRWAYEQYF.

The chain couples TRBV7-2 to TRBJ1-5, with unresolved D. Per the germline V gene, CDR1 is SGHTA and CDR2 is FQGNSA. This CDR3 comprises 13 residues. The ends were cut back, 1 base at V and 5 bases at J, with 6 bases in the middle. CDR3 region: CASSLGVDQPQHF. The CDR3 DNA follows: TGTGCCAGCAGCTTAGGTGTTGATCAGCCCCAGCATTTT.